A single sample is the source of the 27 T cell receptor beta chains below, sequenced in a study of T-cell reconstitution after alpha-beta-depleted transplantation in children. It was with unique molecular identifiers that the TCRbeta library was prepared. TCRdb analysed the PCR reads with MiXCR anew, one entry per CDR3 protein. Here the sample spans 330,000 or so distinct CDR3 sequences, 10% being singletons. The sequenced sample was PBMCs, obtained before TCRalphabeta/CD19-depleted stem cell transplant. These receptors were obtained from a boy less than two years old with acute myeloid leukemia, due to receive a stem cell transplant.

The table lists this clonotype with many counts. CDR3 protein: CASSVPGTAQTQYF. Here the CDR3 DNA reads TGTGCCAGCAGCGTGCCGGGGACAGCGCAGACCCAGTACTTC. This chain connects TRBV7-9 to TRBJ2-5; 7 bases fit TRBD1. The CDR3 extends over 14 amino acids. CDR1 is SEHNR, CDR2 FQNEAQ, per germline (reference sequence). The V gene end was trimmed by 5 bases and the J gene end by 6 bases; junction bases not matched to a gene: 9. Combining the CDR3 with reference TRBV7-9 and TRBJ2-5 gives the whole variable domain DTGVSQNPRHKITKRGQNVTFRCDPISEHNRLYWYRQTLGQGPEFLTYFQNEAQLEKSRLLSDRFSAERPKGSFSTLEIQRTEQGDSAMYLCASSVPGTAQTQYFGPGTRLLVL.

There are many counts of this clonotype. The V and J genes are TRBV5-1 and TRBJ2-3; 12 bases match TRBD2. The CDR3 is made up of 17 amino acids. Unmatched junction bases numbered 10, after V lost 5 bases and J lost 3 bases. CDR1 and CDR2 (germline): SGHRS, YFSETQ. CDR3 nucleotides: TGCGCCAGCAGTTGGACCCTAGCGGGAGGGCCTACAGATACGCAGTATTTT. It codes for CASSWTLAGGPTDTQYF.

This clonotype turned up a few times. The V call is TRBV12-3 or TRBV12-4, the J call TRBJ2-7, with 8 bases aligning to TRBD1. The trim removed 5 bases at V and 0 bases at J, leaving 15 bases unmatched. The CDR3 is 18 residues long. The CDR3 spells CASSPHSDRGLSSYEQYF. CDR3 DNA: TGTGCCAGCAGTCCCCACTCAGACAGGGGCCTTAGCTCCTACGAGCAGTACTTC.

In this sample, this clonotype turned up many times. This chain connects TRBV27 to TRBJ1-1; no clear D gene. CDR1 and CDR2 from the germline V gene are MNHEY and SMNVEV (reference sequence). The CDR3 totals 16 residues. V was trimmed by 2 bases and J by 4 bases, leaving 17 bases between them. This chain's CDR3 is CASSLRQPHLFTEAFF. The DNA for the CDR3 is TGTGCCAGCAGTTTACGCCAGCCTCACTTATTCACTGAAGCTTTCTTT.

Note on this clonotype: A much larger clone differs by one base, so this may be a read error. The V gene is TRBV14, the J gene TRBJ1-2; D gene unclear. The CDR3 is made up of 11 amino acids. Germline CDR1 reads SGHDN; CDR2 reads FVKESK. The germline V and J ends were trimmed by 6 bases and 6 bases, with 8 bases remaining between them. The CDR3 DNA reads as TGTGCCAGCAGGGGAAACAATGGCTACACCTTC. It encodes CASRGNNGYTF. Using reference TRBV14 and TRBJ1-2 for the parts outside the CDR3, the full variable domain is EAGVTQFPSHSVIEKGQTVTLRCDPISGHDNLYWYRRVMGKEIKFLLHFVKESKQDESGMPNNRFLAERTGGTYSTLKVQPAELEDSGVYFCASRGNNGYTFGSGTRLTVV.

Remarks on this clonotype: Given a much more abundant clone one base away, this may be a read error. This chain uses TRBV12-3 or TRBV12-4 with TRBJ2-2; 8 bases match TRBD1. V lost 6 bases, J lost 4 bases, and 10 bases stayed unmatched. The CDR3 consists of 16 residues. Here the CDR3 DNA reads TGTGCCAGCAGCATCGAGGACAGGGCGAGCACCGGGGAGCTGTTTTTT. It encodes CASSIEDRASTGELFF.

The sample holds many counts of this clonotype. This sequence joins TRBV3-1 and TRBJ1-4; D is unclear. The CDR3 runs 15 residues. Germline lookup yields CDR1 LGHDT and CDR2 YNNKEL (reference sequence). Trimming pared 4 bases from V and 0 bases from J, leaving 9 bases between. In DNA form, the CDR3 reads TGTGCCAGCAGCCGGACGTCCTCAACTAATGAAAAACTGTTTTTT. Protein product: CASSRTSSTNEKLFF. Combining the CDR3 with reference TRBV3-1 and TRBJ1-4 gives the whole variable domain DTAVSQTPKYLVTQMGNDKSIKCEQNLGHDTMYWYKQDSKKFLKIMFSYNNKELIINETVPNRFSPKSPDKAHLNLHINSLELGDSAVYFCASSRTSSTNEKLFFGSGTQLSVL.

This clonotype was seen at least ten times. DNA of the CDR3: TGTGCCAGCAGTTCACCTCTAGCGGGAAAAGAGACCCAGTACTTC. Protein sequence: CASSSPLAGKETQYF. This rearrangement joins TRBV12-3 or TRBV12-4 to TRBJ2-5, with 9 bases fitting TRBD2. CDR3 length: 15 amino acids. The trim removed 4 bases at V and 3 bases at J, leaving 6 bases unmatched.

This clonotype has a count of ten or more. V and J are TRBV24-1 and TRBJ2-5; TRBD1 matches 7 bases. Germline CDR1 is KGHDR and CDR2 is SFDVKD. The CDR3 sequence is 16 residues long. After removal of 3 bases from V and 4 bases from J, the junction contained 10 bases not matched to a gene. The DNA for the CDR3 is TGTGCCACCAGTGATATCTTAACAGGGGCGGGAGAGACCCAGTACTTC. Its translation: CATSDILTGAGETQYF.

A note on this clonotype: With a much larger clone just one base away, this may be a read error. This sequence joins TRBV9 and TRBJ2-1, with a tentative D call TRBD2 (6 bases). The CDR3 runs to 15 residues. Germline lookup yields CDR1 SGDLS and CDR2 YYNGEE. The chain's CDR3 is CGSSVIGGEANEQFF. In nucleotides, the CDR3 is TGTGGCAGCAGCGTAATTGGCGGGGAGGCGAATGAGCAGTTCTTC. Looking up the rest from reference TRBV9 and TRBJ2-1 gives the full variable domain: DSGVTQTPKHLITATGQRVTLRCSPRSGDLSVYWYQQSLDQGLQFLIQYYNGEERAKGNILERFSAQQFPDLHSELNLSSLELGDSALYFCGSSVIGGEANEQFFGPGTRLTVL.

This clonotype has ten or more counts. V gene TRBV28 combines with J gene TRBJ1-3; no clear D. V lost 2 bases to trimming and J lost 2 bases, with 10 bases between them. In germline, CDR1 is MDHEN, CDR2 SYDVKM. This CDR3 region has 15 residues. The CDR3 is CASSLIRQTGNTIYF. For the CDR3, the DNA is TGTGCCAGCAGTTTAATTAGGCAGACTGGAAACACCATATATTTT.

This clonotype was seen many times. J is TRBJ2-4 and V is TRBV10-2; a weak D match, TRBD2 (6 bases). This CDR3 comprises 13 residues. The ends were cut back, 0 bases at V and 6 bases at J, with 6 bases in the middle. The germline V gene encodes CDR1 WSHSY and CDR2 SAAADI. CDR3 nucleotide sequence: TGCGCCAGCAGTGAGTCGGGGGGAAACATTCAGTACTTC. Its protein is CASSESGGNIQYF.

This clonotype has at least ten counts. The rearrangement uses TRBV27 and TRBJ2-2, with D tentatively TRBD2 (5 bases). Trimming removed 6 bases at V and 0 bases at J, with 14 bases between. Germline V gives CDR1 MNHEY, CDR2 SMNVEV (reference sequence). This CDR3 is 16 amino acids long. The CDR3 coding sequence is TGTGCCAGCAGCATACTCGGACTTCCGAACACCGGGGAGCTGTTTTTT. Translation: CASSILGLPNTGELFF.

This clonotype was observed at least ten times. The chain couples TRBV6-1 to TRBJ2-1; 10 bases match TRBD2. The CDR3 totals 16 residues. Germline V gives CDR1 MNHNS, CDR2 SASEGT. Trimming took 6 bases from V and 5 from J; bases not matched to a gene: 10. CDR3 in amino acids: CASSPPSGGANNEQFF. The CDR3 DNA reads TGTGCCAGCAGCCCCCCGAGCGGGGGGGCTAACAATGAGCAGTTCTTC.

At least ten counts were recorded for this clonotype. This sequence joins TRBV5-5 and TRBJ1-1; TRBD1 agrees at 7 bases. Germline CDR1 reads SGHKS; CDR2 reads YYEKEE (reference sequence). V dropped 4 bases and J dropped 1; count of bases not matched to a gene: 10. The CDR3 sequence is 16 residues long. Here the CDR3 DNA reads TGTGCCAGCAGCCGAACAGGGGCGAGTGGGAACACTGAAGCTTTCTTT. Its translation is CASSRTGASGNTEAFF.

This clonotype showed up just a few times. The V gene is TRBV28, the J gene TRBJ2-7; 13 positions match TRBD2. The V segment lost 6 bases and the J segment 4 bases; nucleotides outside the gene matches: 9. The CDR3 is made up of 16 amino acids. Germline loops: CDR1 MDHEN, CDR2 SYDVKM. The CDR3 loop is CASRPTSGGFFYEQYF. In DNA, the CDR3 is TGTGCCAGCAGGCCGACTAGCGGGGGGTTTTTTTACGAGCAGTACTTC.

This clonotype was seen many times. The CDR3 reads CASSFYDGRDRDHEQFF. As DNA, the CDR3 is TGTGCCAGCAGTTTTTACGACGGCCGGGACAGGGACCATGAGCAGTTCTTC. The chain has TRBV12-3 or TRBV12-4 and TRBJ2-1; 9 bases map to TRBD1. CDR3 length: 17 residues. V trimming: 3 bases; J trimming: 8 bases; junction bases outside the gene matches: 14.

This clonotype was picked up many times. V gene TRBV10-3 combines with J gene TRBJ2-5; no clear D. CDR3 length: 14 amino acids. V shed 2 bases and J shed 7 bases, with 14 bases lying between them. Germline-derived CDR1 and CDR2 are ENHRY and SYGVKD. CDR3: CAISEPRAAATQYF. The CDR3 coding sequence is TGTGCCATCAGTGAGCCAAGGGCCGCTGCGACCCAGTACTTC.

This clonotype was seen at least ten times. The chain links TRBV5-1 to TRBJ2-7, with TRBD2 matching 8 bases. Germline V gives CDR1 SGHRS, CDR2 YFSETQ. The CDR3 consists of 14 residues. Trimming took 2 bases from V and 6 from J; bases not matched to a gene: 7. The CDR3 protein is CASSLAGESREQYF. CDR3 in DNA: TGCGCCAGCAGCTTAGCGGGGGAGTCACGCGAGCAGTACTTC.

This clonotype was seen at least ten times. The chain couples TRBV5-6 to TRBJ1-5; D perhaps matches TRBD1 (6 bases). This CDR3 is 14 amino acids long. Trimming took off 2 bases at V and 3 bases at J, with 9 bases between the two ends. Germline assignment: CDR1 SGHDT and CDR2 YYEEEE. The CDR3 here is CASSLGQPNQPQHF. The CDR3 DNA reads TGTGCCAGCAGCTTAGGACAGCCCAATCAGCCCCAGCATTTT.

This clonotype was observed at least ten times. The chain uses TRBV28 and TRBJ1-3; D gene unclear. Germline loops: CDR1 MDHEN, CDR2 SYDVKM. V was trimmed by 4 bases and J by 3 bases, leaving 10 bases between them. The CDR3 length is 14 residues. The CDR3 DNA sequence: TGTGCCAGCAGTTCAGAGGCGGATGGAAACACCATATATTTT. It yields the protein CASSSEADGNTIYF.

This clonotype was found a few times. The chain recombines TRBV7-3 with TRBJ2-3; 10 bases line up with TRBD2. Germline V gives CDR1 SGHTA, CDR2 FQGTGA. The CDR3 extends over 17 amino acids. V gave up 5 bases and J gave up 2 bases; unmatched junction bases: 10. CDR3 in DNA: TGTGCCAGCAGCCCATGGGCTCTAGCGGGGGCCACAGATACGCAGTATTTT. This codes for CASSPWALAGATDTQYF.

The table lists this clonotype with many counts. The rearrangement uses TRBV7-2 and TRBJ2-7; maybe TRBD2 (7 bases). CDR3 length equals 14 residues. V shed 0 bases and J shed 5 bases, with 11 bases lying between them. In germline, CDR1 is SGHTA, CDR2 FQGNSA. CDR3: CASSLAGGPNEQYF. The DNA for the CDR3 is TGTGCCAGCAGCTTAGCGGGGGGGCCCAACGAGCAGTACTTC.

The V and J genes are TRBV28 and TRBJ2-7; the D gene is possibly TRBD1 (6 bases). V shed 6 bases and J shed 2 bases, with 23 bases lying between them. The CDR3 has 17 residues. Germline V gene sequence: CDR1 MDHEN, CDR2 SYDVKM. CDR3 amino acids: CASSRPVSQGFPYEQYF. CDR3 in DNA: TGTGCCAGCAGCCGTCCCGTCTCCCAGGGGTTCCCCTACGAGCAGTACTTC.

This clonotype was recorded only once. A much larger clone is a single base away; this may be a read error. The V call is TRBV18, the J call TRBJ2-1, with D perhaps matching TRBD1 (6 bases). CDR1 and CDR2 (germline): KGHSH, LQKENI. This CDR3 spans 18 amino acids. V lost 1 base, J lost 2 bases, and 18 bases lay in between. CDR3 amino acids: CASSPRPMVYRAYNEQFF. Written as DNA, the CDR3 is TGTGCCAGCTCACCACGGCCTATGGTCTACAGGGCCTACAATGAGCAGTTCTTC.

V usage is TRBV19 and J usage is TRBJ2-5, with 11 bases lining up with TRBD2. Germline V lookup: CDR1 LNHDA, CDR2 SQIVND (reference sequence). J gave up 2 bases and V 8 bases, and 7 bases lay outside the gene matches. The CDR3 has 15 residues. CDR3 DNA sequence: TGTGCCAGTGGTAGGAGACTAGCGGGACAAGAGACCCAGTACTTC. This gives the protein CASGRRLAGQETQYF.

The table lists this clonotype with many counts. The V call is TRBV6-1, the J call TRBJ2-7, with 7 bases lining up with TRBD2. Germline V gene lookup returns CDR1 MNHNS and CDR2 SASEGT. J gave up 2 bases and V 6 bases, and 16 bases lay outside the gene matches. CDR3 size: 17 residues. The CDR3 coding sequence is TGTGCCAGCAGCCCTCTTGGGGTAGCGGGCTACCCCTACGAGCAGTACTTC. Encoded protein: CASSPLGVAGYPYEQYF.